This T cell receptor (beta chain) was recovered during a study of breast tumors, draining lymph nodes, adjacent tissues. This clonotype was detected ten times or more. Antigen: not known. V gave up 7 bases and J gave up 5 bases; unmatched junction bases: 13. The germline CDR1 and CDR2 sequences are LNHDA and SQIVND (reference sequence). The CDR3 is 15 amino acids. Findings of the study overall: Tumor repertoires ranked between lymph nodes and nontumor tissue in diversity, with V and J gene preferences. Tumor and nontumor repertoires were significantly more similar in luminal-like than in basal-like breast cancer. Data fit most tumor T cells coming from lymph node, expanding in tumor. The lymph node origin of tumor T cells was framed as consistent with a hypothesis, not demonstrated.

Via MiXCR, TCRdb re-called the multiplex PCR reads, giving one row per CDR3 protein. The repertoire has roughly 14,000 distinct CDR3 sequences, roughly 50% of them found once; the top ten carry roughly 30%. The chain couples TRBV19 to TRBJ1-2, with TRBD1 matching over 7 bases. The material sequenced was tumor-adjacent breast tissue. This clonotype was obtained from a female donor with breast cancer. Some clones in this sample may be carry-over from other donors' samples. CDR3 loop: CASTPNRQGRYGYTF. CDR3 DNA sequence: TGTGCCAGTACCCCTAACCGACAGGGTCGATATGGCTACACCTTC.